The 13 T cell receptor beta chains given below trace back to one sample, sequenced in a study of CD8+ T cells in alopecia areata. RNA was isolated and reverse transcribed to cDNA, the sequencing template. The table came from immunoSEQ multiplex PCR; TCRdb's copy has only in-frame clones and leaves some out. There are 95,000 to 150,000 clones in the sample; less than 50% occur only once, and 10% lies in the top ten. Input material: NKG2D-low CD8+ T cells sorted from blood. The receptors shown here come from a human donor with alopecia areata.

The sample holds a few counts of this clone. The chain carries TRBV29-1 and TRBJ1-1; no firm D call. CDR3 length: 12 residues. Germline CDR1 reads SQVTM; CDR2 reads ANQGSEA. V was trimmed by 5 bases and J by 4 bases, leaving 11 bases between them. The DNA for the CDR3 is TGCAGCGTTAGGGTAGAAAGCACTGAAGCTTTCTTT. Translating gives CSVRVESTEAFF.

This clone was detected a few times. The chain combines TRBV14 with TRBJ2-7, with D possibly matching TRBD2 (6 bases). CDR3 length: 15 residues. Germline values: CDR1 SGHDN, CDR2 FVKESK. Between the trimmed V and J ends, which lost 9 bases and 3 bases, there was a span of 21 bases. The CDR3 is CARPCSGTSIYEQYF. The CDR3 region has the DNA TGTGCCAGGCCTTGCTCAGGGACTTCGATCTACGAGCAGTACTTC.

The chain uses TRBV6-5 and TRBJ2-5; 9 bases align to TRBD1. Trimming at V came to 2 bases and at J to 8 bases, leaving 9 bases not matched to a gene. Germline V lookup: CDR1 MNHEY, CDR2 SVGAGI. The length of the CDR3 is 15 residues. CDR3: CASSYEGTGSYTQYF. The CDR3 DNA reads TGTGCCAGCAGTTACGAGGGGACAGGGTCGTATACCCAGTACTTC.

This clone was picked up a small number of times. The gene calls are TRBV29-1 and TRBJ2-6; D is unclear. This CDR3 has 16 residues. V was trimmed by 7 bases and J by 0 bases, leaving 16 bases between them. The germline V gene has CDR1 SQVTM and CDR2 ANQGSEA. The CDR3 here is CSAWTAFVSGANVLTF. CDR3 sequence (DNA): TGCAGCGCTTGGACCGCTTTTGTCTCTGGGGCCAACGTCCTGACTTTC.

DNA for the CDR3: TGCAGCGTAAGGACAGCAAGCTCTGGAAACACCATATATTTT. Protein: CSVRTASSGNTIYF. J is TRBJ1-3 and V is TRBV29-1; the D gene is possibly TRBD1 (6 bases). CDR3 length: 14 residues. The V end was cut by 6 bases, the J end by 0 bases, with 12 bases between. CDR1 SQVTM and CDR2 ANQGSEA come from the germline V gene.

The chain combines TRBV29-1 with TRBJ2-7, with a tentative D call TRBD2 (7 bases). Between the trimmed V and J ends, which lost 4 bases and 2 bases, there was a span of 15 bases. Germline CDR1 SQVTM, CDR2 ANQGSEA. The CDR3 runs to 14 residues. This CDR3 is CSVVGGAQAYEQYF. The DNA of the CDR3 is TGCAGCGTTGTAGGGGGGGCTCAGGCCTACGAGCAGTACTTC.

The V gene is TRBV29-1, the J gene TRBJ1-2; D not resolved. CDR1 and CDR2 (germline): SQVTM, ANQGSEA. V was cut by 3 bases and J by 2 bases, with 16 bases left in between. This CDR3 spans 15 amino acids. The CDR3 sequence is CSVDVPTSLNYGYTF. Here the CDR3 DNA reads TGCAGCGTTGACGTGCCTACATCCCTAAACTATGGCTACACCTTC.

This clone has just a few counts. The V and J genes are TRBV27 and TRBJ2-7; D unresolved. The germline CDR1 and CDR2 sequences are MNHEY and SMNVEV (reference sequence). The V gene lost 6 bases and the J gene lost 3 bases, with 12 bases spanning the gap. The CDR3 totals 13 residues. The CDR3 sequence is CASSPLGSYEQYF. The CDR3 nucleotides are TGTGCCAGCAGCCCCCTAGGAAGCTACGAGCAGTACTTC.

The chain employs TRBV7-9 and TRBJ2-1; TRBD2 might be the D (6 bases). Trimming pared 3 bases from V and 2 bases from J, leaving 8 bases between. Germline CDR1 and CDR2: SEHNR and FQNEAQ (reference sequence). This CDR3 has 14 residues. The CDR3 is CASSLAGPYNEQFF. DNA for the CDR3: TGTGCCAGCAGCTTGGCGGGACCCTACAATGAGCAGTTCTTC.

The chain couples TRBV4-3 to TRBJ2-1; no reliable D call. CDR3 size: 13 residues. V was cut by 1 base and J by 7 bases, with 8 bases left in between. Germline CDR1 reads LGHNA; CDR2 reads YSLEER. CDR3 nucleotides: TGCGCCAGCAGCCAAGTGTCTGGGAATGAGCAGTTCTTC. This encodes CASSQVSGNEQFF.

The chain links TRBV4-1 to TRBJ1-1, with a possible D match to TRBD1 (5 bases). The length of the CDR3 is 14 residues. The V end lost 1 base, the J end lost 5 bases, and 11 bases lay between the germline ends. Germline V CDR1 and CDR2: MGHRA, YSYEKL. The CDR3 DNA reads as TGCGCCAGCAGCCAAGCTAGGGGTACGACTGAAGCTTTCTTT. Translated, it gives CASSQARGTTEAFF.

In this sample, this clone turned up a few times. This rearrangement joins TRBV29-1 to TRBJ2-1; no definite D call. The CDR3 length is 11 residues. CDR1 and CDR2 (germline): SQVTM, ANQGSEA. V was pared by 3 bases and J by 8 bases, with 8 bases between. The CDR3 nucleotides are TGCAGCGTTGATAACCTCGATGAGCAGTTCTTC. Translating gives CSVDNLDEQFF.

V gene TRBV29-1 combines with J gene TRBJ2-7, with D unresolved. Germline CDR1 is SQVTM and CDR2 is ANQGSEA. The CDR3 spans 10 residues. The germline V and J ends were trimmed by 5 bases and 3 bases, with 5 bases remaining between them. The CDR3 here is CSVYLYEQYF. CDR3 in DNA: TGCAGCGTTTACCTCTACGAGCAGTACTTC.